This T cell receptor (beta chain) was retrieved from a study of shared clonotypes between healthy human individuals. A note on this clone: What it binds is unknown.

Trimming took 8 bases from V and 3 from J; bases not matched to a gene: 5. CDR3 length: 14 residues. In germline, CDR1 is SNHLY, CDR2 FYNNEI. Sequencing was performed with immunoSEQ multiplex PCR; in TCRdb, only in-frame clones are kept and a portion is missing. The table has 2 million or so clones, around 95% seen once. Division of CD4+ cells produced a CD45RA+ naive subset and a CD45RA-negative memory subset. Whole-study results and caveats: Naive subsets typically showed greater estimated richness than memory subsets. Depth was large, yet rarefaction showed that sorted-subset sequencing was incomplete.

Sequencing was performed on naive CD4+ T cells sorted from blood. The subset was: CD45RA+ positively selected. This receptor was obtained from a man between 18 and 29 years old in good health. The V gene is TRBV2, the J gene TRBJ2-3, with 10 bases identical to TRBD1. CDR3 in DNA: TGTGCCAGCGCAAGACAGGGGGCAACAGATACGCAGTATTTT. Translated, it gives CASARQGATDTQYF.